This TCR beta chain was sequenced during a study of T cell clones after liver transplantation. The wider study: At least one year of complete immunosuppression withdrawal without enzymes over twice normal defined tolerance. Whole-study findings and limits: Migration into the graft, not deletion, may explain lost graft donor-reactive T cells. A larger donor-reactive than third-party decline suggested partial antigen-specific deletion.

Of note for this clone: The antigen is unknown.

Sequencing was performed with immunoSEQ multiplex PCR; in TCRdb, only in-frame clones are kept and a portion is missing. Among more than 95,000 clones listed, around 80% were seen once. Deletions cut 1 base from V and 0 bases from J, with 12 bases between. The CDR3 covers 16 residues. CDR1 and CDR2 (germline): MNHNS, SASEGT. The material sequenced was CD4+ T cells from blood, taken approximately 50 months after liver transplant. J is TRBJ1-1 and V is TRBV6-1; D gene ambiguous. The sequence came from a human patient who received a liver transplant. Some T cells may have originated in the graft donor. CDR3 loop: CASSEVSGPMNTEAFF. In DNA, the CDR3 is TGTGCCAGCAGTGAAGTCAGTGGGCCCATGAACACTGAAGCTTTCTTT.